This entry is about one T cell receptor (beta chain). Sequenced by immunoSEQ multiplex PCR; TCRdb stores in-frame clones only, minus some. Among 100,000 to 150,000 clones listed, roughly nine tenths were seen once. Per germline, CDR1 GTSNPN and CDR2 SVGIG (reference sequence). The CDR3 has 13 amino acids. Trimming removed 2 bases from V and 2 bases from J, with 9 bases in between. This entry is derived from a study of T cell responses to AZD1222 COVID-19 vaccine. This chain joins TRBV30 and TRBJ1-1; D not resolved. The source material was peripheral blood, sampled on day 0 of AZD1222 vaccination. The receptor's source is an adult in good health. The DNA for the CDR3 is TGTGCCTGGAGTAAGGGAGGTAACACTGAAGCTTTCTTT. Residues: CAWSKGGNTEAFF.